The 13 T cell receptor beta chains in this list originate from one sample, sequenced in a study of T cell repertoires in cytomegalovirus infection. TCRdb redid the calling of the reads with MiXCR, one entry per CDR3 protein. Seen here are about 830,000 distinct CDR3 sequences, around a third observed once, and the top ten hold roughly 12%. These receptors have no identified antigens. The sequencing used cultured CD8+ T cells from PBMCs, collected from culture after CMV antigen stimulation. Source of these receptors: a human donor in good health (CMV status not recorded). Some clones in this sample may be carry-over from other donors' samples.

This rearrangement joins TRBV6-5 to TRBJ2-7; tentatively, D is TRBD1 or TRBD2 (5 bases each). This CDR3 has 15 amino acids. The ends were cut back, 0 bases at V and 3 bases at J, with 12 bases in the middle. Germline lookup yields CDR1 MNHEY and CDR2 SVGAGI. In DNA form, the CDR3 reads TGTGCCAGCAGTTACTCTGGGGACCGTCTCTACGAGCAGTACTTC. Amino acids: CASSYSGDRLYEQYF.

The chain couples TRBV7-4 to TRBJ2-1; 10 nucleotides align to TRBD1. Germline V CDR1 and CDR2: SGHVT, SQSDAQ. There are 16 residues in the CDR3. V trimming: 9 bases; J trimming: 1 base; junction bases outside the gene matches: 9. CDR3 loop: CARSPPGQGSYNEQFF. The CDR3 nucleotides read TGTGCCAGAAGCCCGCCGGGACAGGGGTCCTACAATGAGCAGTTCTTC.

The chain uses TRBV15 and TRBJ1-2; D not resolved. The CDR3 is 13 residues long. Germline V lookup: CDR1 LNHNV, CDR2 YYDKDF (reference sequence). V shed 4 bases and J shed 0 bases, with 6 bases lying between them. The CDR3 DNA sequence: TGTGCCACCAGCACCCTGTCTAACTATGGCTACACCTTC. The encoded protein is CATSTLSNYGYTF.

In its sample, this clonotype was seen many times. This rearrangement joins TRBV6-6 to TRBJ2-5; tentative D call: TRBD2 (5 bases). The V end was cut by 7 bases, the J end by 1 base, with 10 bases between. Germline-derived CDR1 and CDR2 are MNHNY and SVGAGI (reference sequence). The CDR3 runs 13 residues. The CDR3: CASTRGFQETQYF. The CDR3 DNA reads TGTGCCAGCACACGGGGTTTCCAAGAGACCCAGTACTTC.

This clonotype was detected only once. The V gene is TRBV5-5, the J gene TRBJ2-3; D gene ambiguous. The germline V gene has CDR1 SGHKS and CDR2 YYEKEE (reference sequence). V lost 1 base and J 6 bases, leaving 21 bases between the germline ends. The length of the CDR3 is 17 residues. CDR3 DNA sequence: TGTGCCAGCAGCTTGACGGCTGGCAGTCGAAAAGGGGATACGCAGTATTTT. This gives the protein CASSLTAGSRKGDTQYF.

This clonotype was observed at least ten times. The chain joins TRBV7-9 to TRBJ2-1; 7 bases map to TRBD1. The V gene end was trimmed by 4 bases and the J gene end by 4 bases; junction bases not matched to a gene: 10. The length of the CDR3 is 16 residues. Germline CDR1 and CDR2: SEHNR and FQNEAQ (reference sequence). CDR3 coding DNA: TGTGCCAGCAGCTCACCGGGACAGTCCATTTACAATGAGCAGTTCTTC. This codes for CASSSPGQSIYNEQFF.

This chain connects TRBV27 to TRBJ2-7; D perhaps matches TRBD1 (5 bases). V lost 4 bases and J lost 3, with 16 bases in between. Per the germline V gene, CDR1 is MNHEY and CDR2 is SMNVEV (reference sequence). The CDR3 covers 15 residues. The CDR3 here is CASSSIGASIYEQYF. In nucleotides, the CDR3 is TGTGCCAGCAGTTCCATAGGGGCCTCTATCTACGAGCAGTACTTC.

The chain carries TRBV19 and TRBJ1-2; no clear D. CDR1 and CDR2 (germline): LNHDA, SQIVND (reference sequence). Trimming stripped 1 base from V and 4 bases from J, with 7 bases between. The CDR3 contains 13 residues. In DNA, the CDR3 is TGTGCCAGTAGTATAGGCCGAGTCTATGGCTACACCTTC. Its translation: CASSIGRVYGYTF.

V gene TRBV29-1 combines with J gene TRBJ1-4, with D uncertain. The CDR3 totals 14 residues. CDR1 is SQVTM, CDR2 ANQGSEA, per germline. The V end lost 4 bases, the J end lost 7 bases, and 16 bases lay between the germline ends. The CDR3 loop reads CSVAETKAGEKLFF. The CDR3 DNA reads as TGCAGCGTTGCCGAGACCAAGGCAGGTGAAAAACTGTTTTTT.

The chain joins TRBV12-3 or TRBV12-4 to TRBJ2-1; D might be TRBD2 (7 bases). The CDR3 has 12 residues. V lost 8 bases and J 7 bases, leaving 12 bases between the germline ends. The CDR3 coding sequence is TGTGCCAGCGGGGGGGCCTCTAATGAGCAGTTCTTC. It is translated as CASGGASNEQFF.

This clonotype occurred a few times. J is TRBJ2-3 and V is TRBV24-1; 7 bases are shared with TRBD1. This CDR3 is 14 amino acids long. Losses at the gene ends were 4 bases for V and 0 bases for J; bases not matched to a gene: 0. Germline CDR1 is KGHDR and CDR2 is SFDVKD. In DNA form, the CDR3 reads TGTGCCACCAGTGAACAGGGGAGCACAGATACGCAGTATTTT. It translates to CATSEQGSTDTQYF.

The CDR3 bases are TGTGCCATCAGTGAGTCGGGGGACAACTCCTACGAGCAGTACGTC. Protein: CAISESGDNSYEQYV. V usage is TRBV10-3 and J usage is TRBJ2-7; tentative D call: TRBD1 (6 bases). Germline V lookup: CDR1 ENHRY, CDR2 SYGVKD. Trimming removed 0 bases from V and 0 bases from J, with 9 bases in between. This CDR3 is 15 amino acids long.

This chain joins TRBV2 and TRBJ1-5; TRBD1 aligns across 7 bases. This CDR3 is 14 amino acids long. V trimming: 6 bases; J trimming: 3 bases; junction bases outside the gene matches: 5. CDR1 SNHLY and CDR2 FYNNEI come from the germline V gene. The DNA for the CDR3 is TGTGCCAGCAGGGCCGGGACAGACAATCAGCCCCAGCATTTT. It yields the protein CASRAGTDNQPQHF.